This TCR beta chain was documented in a study of vaccination and CD4 T cells after COVID-19. Overall study: The study drew post-COVID samples a median roughly 100 days after diagnosis (range 35 to 161). Treatment of control cultures consisted of a CEFX pool, an HIV-1 Nef pool, or no peptide. Day 14 and days 161 to 241 post-vaccination were the sampling points for three convalescent patients.

This clonotype has only a few counts. Its target is unknown. Cultured CD4+ T-cell DNA underwent Oncomine TCR Beta short-read sequencing. It was cultured CD4+ T cells from which genomic DNA was extracted. TCRdb processed the PCR reads anew with MiXCR; each CDR3 protein has one entry. Here the sample spans some 16,000 distinct CDR3 sequences, under 60% being singletons. V was pared by 5 bases and J by 10 bases, with 21 bases between. The CDR3 extends over 15 amino acids. In germline, CDR1 is SEHNR, CDR2 FQNEAQ (reference sequence). Sample time point: late sampling 161 to 241 days after vaccination in three convalescent patients. Treatment denoted: roughly ten-day PBMC culture with coronavirus spike peptide pools or control peptides (ViraFEST assay).

This rearrangement joins TRBV7-9 to TRBJ2-1; D is perhaps TRBD2 (6 bases). The source was CD4+ T cells from blood, cultured in vitro, collected about 7 months after SARS-CoV-2 vaccination. This TCR came from a human donor who had recovered from COVID-19. Here the CDR3 reads CASSPLKVAEREQFF. The DNA for the CDR3 is TGTGCCAGCAGCCCCCTCAAGGTAGCGGAGCGAGAGCAGTTCTTC.